This T cell receptor (beta chain) comes out of a study of T cells in localized non-small cell lung cancer (dated by TCRdb to 2020 to 2021). At the level of the whole study: The study analyzed T cell repertoires of roughly 220 early-stage NSCLC patients, comparing tumors and uninvolved tumor-adjacent lungs. The cohort was made up of 200 to 250 treatment-naive NSCLC patients whose localized lung tumors had been resected. Of the NSCLC patients, around 130 were male and approximately 99 were female, and the mean age was approximately 66 years.

In regard to this clone: Its antigen remains unidentified. Base quality data are lacking; no much larger clone is found one base away.

Overall study results and their limits: Because multi-region sequencing of the tumors was not done, intratumor heterogeneity could not be ruled out. Uninvolved tumor-adjacent lung showed the highest T cell clonality, higher than tumor, which suggests more focused antigenic responses in the uninvolved tumor-adjacent lung. Of the top 100 tumor clones, a median of 57 were detected in paired uninvolved adjacent lung; under 35 were also among that lung's top 100. Longer overall survival was associated with higher blood T cell density, whereas shorter survival was associated with higher adjacent-lung clonality. Because the study design was exploratory, TCR variables were selected using unadjusted p-values without false-discovery rate correction.

TCR beta CDR3 regions were sequenced from DNA using the immunoSEQ Assay. Concerning the study's data processing: To compute T cell density, TCR beta template counts were normalized to usable DNA, which was estimated by amplifying housekeeping genes. The preseqR package was used to estimate richness by extrapolating to 400,000 templates for PBMC samples and to 120,000 templates for tissue samples. Clonality was calculated as one minus Pielou's evenness. Differential abundance testing on productive amino-acid clonotypes, with a minimum total count of 5 and an alpha of 0.1, was used to identify tissue-enriched TCRs. The Jaccard Index and the Morisita Overlap Index were used to measure repertoire overlap between compartments. GLIPH clustered TCR beta CDR3s with public tetramer-defined viral CDR3s; viral motifs required at least three viral sequences plus V-gene enrichment. Held by TCRdb, this immuneACCESS table contains in-frame sequences only and omits some clones. Under half of the omission traces to an unresolved V gene where checked; the cause of the rest is unknown. V, J and clone size were drawn from that table, and D and trimming were deduced from the DNA. The sample yields around 50,000 clones; roughly 88% were counted once. The ten most abundant clones make up about 20% of the sample.

At diagnosis, peripheral blood, uninvolved tumor-adjacent lung and tumor were collected and stored as a combination of fresh-frozen and FFPE material. Blood samples were analyzed as peripheral blood mononuclear cells for TCR repertoire profiling. Here the sequenced sample was peripheral blood, taken before any cancer treatment. The clonotype was recovered from a male donor older than 55 with stage III squamous cell lung carcinoma.

The sequence in DNA is TGTGCCAGCTCACTCGGACAGGTGGCAGATACGCAGTATTTT. Its translation is CASSLGQVADTQYF. The V gene is TRBV18 and the J gene is TRBJ2-3; TRBD1 agrees with 7 junctional bases. Including the terminal cysteine and phenylalanine, the CDR3 comprises 14 residues. Only the CDR3 region is kept as DNA, spanning 42 bases read in frame from base 1. CDR1 KGHSH and CDR2 LQKENI are derived from the germline V gene. Compared with germline, V lacks 4 bases and J lacks 4 bases; bases without a gene match: 5.